Each of the 14 T cell receptor beta chains below was sequenced from the same sample in a study of T cell responses to AZD1222 COVID-19 vaccine. Only in-frame clones appear in the TCRdb table, and some are missing; sequencing was by immunoSEQ multiplex PCR. The sample gives about 160,000 clones, about 92% of which show up once; 3% to 4% is in the top ten. The material was peripheral blood, obtained 28 days after the second AZD1222 dose. The receptors here all came from an adult who received the AZD1222 COVID-19 vaccine.

The gene calls are TRBV7-3 and TRBJ2-3; 8 bases are shared with TRBD2. The CDR3 length is 14 residues. The V gene's germline CDR1 is SGHTA and CDR2 FQGTGA. Trimming removed 2 bases from V and 5 bases from J; junction bases left unmatched: 3. The CDR3 DNA reads as TGTGCCAGCAGCTTAGGACTAGCTCAAGATACGCAGTATTTT. Its protein product is CASSLGLAQDTQYF.

The V and J genes are TRBV6-5 and TRBJ1-1, with D unresolved. V was cut by 6 bases and J by 4 bases, with 15 bases left in between. This CDR3 has 14 amino acids. The germline V gene has CDR1 MNHEY and CDR2 SVGAGI. The DNA for the CDR3 is TGTGCCAGCAGCACAGAGACCCGAGCCACTGAAGCTTTCTTT. This gives the protein CASSTETRATEAFF.

The gene calls are TRBV27 and TRBJ1-5; 9 positions agree with TRBD1. Germline trimming cut 6 bases from V and 2 bases from J; bases unmatched to any gene: 5. The CDR3 loop spans 15 amino acids. CDR1 MNHEY and CDR2 SMNVEV come from the germline V gene (reference sequence). CDR3 sequence: CASSRDRGGNQPQHF. The DNA of the CDR3 is TGTGCCAGCAGCCGTGACAGGGGGGGCAATCAGCCCCAGCATTTT.

The chain links TRBV2 to TRBJ2-5, with D unresolved. The CDR3 covers 12 residues. V was shortened by 3 bases and J by 5 bases, with 7 bases between the two germline ends. Looked up from germline, CDR1 is SNHLY and CDR2 is FYNNEI. CDR3 amino acids: CASSELEETQYF. The CDR3 bases are TGTGCCAGCAGTGAGTTGGAGGAGACCCAGTACTTC.

CDR3 loop: CASRRTGTGAYEQYF. The CDR3, as DNA: TGTGCCAGCAGACGTACCGGGACAGGGGCCTACGAGCAGTACTTC. This rearrangement joins TRBV6-5 to TRBJ2-7; TRBD1 agrees at 10 bases. Germline V gives CDR1 MNHEY, CDR2 SVGAGI. Unmatched junction bases numbered 7, after V lost 6 bases and J lost 2 bases. This CDR3 contains 15 residues.

About this clone itself: This specimen includes other DNA sequences encoding the same CDR3. Here the CDR3 reads CASSHPYNEQFF. The CDR3 DNA is TGTGCCAGTAGTCATCCGTACAATGAGCAGTTCTTC. The chain has TRBV19 and TRBJ2-1; no firm D call. The CDR3 sequence is 12 residues long. The V gene lost 5 bases and the J gene lost 4 bases, with 6 bases spanning the gap. Germline CDR1 and CDR2: LNHDA and SQIVND (reference sequence).

V gene TRBV7-9 combines with J gene TRBJ2-1; the match to TRBD2 covers 8 bases. The CDR3 is made up of 17 amino acids. J was trimmed by 9 bases and V by 1 base; bases with no gene match: 14. Germline lookup yields CDR1 SEHNR and CDR2 FQNEAQ (reference sequence). The chain's CDR3 is CASSLGPPSGSNGEQFF. In DNA, the CDR3 is TGTGCCAGCAGCTTAGGCCCCCCCAGCGGGAGTAACGGTGAGCAGTTCTTC.

This rearrangement joins TRBV6-5 to TRBJ1-1, with D uncertain. Per the germline V gene, CDR1 is MNHEY and CDR2 is SVGAGI. Trimming took 0 bases from V and 1 from J, leaving 12 bases between them. The CDR3 loop spans 16 amino acids. The CDR3 protein is CASSYSMLAANTEAFF. CDR3 nucleotides: TGTGCCAGCAGTTACTCGATGTTGGCAGCGAACACTGAAGCTTTCTTT.

This clone was detected only once. The CDR3 nucleotides read TGTGCCACCAGTGATTCAACGGGAGCGGGCGATGAGCAGTTCTTC. Translated: CATSDSTGAGDEQFF. V usage is TRBV24-1 and J usage is TRBJ2-1; D possibly corresponds to TRBD2 (6 bases). The CDR3 length is 15 residues. Germline CDR1 KGHDR, CDR2 SFDVKD. V was clipped by 2 bases and J by 8 bases, with 15 bases between them.

The gene calls are TRBV30 and TRBJ1-1; D not certain. CDR3 length: 13 amino acids. V was clipped by 0 bases and J by 2 bases, with 7 bases between them. Germline-derived CDR1 and CDR2 are GTSNPN and SVGIG (reference sequence). CDR3 in amino acids: CAWSVLSNTEAFF. For the CDR3, the DNA is TGTGCCTGGAGTGTACTCAGTAACACTGAAGCTTTCTTT.

CDR3 amino acids: CASSLDLSGALGLGEQFF. CDR3 sequence (DNA): TGTGCCAGCAGCTTAGATCTGTCCGGGGCCCTGGGTCTTGGTGAGCAGTTCTTC. This chain links TRBV11-3 with TRBJ2-1; D is tentatively TRBD1 or TRBD2 (5 bases each). Trimming left V 0 bases short and J 9 bases short, with 24 bases between. Germline assignment: CDR1 SGHNT and CDR2 YENEEA. The CDR3 is 18 amino acids.

This chain connects TRBV19 to TRBJ1-1; tentative D call: TRBD1 (6 bases). Germline V gene lookup returns CDR1 LNHDA and CDR2 SQIVND (reference sequence). The CDR3 consists of 12 residues. Deletions cut 10 bases from V and 1 base from J, with 10 bases between. CDR3 loop: CATSTGNTEAFF. DNA of the CDR3: TGTGCCACCTCGACAGGGAACACTGAAGCTTTCTTT. The full variable domain, with the rest looked up from reference TRBV19 and TRBJ1-1, is DGGITQSPKYLFRKEGQNVTLSCEQNLNHDAMYWYRQDPGQGLRLIYYSQIVNDFQKGDIAEGYSVSREKKESFPLTVTSAQKNPTAFYLCATSTGNTEAFFGQGTRLTVV.

The V and J genes are TRBV5-1 and TRBJ1-1, with a possible D match to TRBD1 (5 bases). Germline CDR1 is SGHRS and CDR2 is YFSETQ. The length of the CDR3 is 17 residues. Trimming stripped 0 bases from V and 1 base from J, with 16 bases between. The CDR3 loop reads CASSLAGGKRGNTEAFF. In nucleotides, the CDR3 is TGCGCCAGCAGCTTGGCGGGGGGTAAACGAGGGAACACTGAAGCTTTCTTT.

The chain uses TRBV7-2 and TRBJ2-3, with 15 bases aligning to TRBD2. CDR3 length: 18 residues. Germline V gives CDR1 SGHTA, CDR2 FQGNSA. The junction had 9 bases not matched to a gene; V was cut back by 5 bases and J by 3 bases. CDR3 in amino acids: CASSPRTSGRGGTDTQYF. The CDR3 DNA sequence: TGTGCCAGCAGCCCCCGGACTAGCGGGAGGGGGGGTACAGATACGCAGTATTTT.